This T cell receptor (beta chain) was found in a study of T cells in tuberculosis. Generated by immunoSEQ multiplex PCR, the TCRdb table keeps only in-frame clones and is missing some. The table records around 26,000 clones, around nine tenths of them present only once. This clone was observed a single time. Within the sample, other DNA sequences also encode this same CDR3. The sequence derives from a donor aged 10 to 29 with latent tuberculosis or without tuberculosis infection. Some clones in this sample may be carry-over from other donors' samples. The specimen was PBMCs.

This CDR3 reads CSVQGGLAGGGDEQFF. CDR3 in DNA: TGCAGCGTCCAAGGGGGACTAGCGGGAGGCGGGGATGAGCAGTTCTTC. The chain joins TRBV29-1 to TRBJ2-1, with 15 bases lining up with TRBD2. CDR1 SQVTM and CDR2 ANQGSEA come from the germline V gene. The ends lost 6 bases at V and 8 bases at J; junction bases unmatched: 11. The CDR3 runs 16 residues.